This T cell receptor (beta chain) was recovered during a study of blood T cell repertoires in COVID-19. Study-wide background: PBMCs, B-cell-depleted T cells, or T cells were the source of the cDNA or gDNA that made up the material.

V was clipped by 6 bases and J by 1 base; unmatched bases: 8. This CDR3 is built from 15 residues. Germline V gene lookup returns CDR1 WSHSY and CDR2 SAAADI. Only in-frame clones appear in the TCRdb table, and some are missing; sequencing was by immunoSEQ multiplex PCR. The sample lists roughly 14,000 clones; roughly 89% were seen once. This chain joins TRBV10-2 and TRBJ1-1, with TRBD1 matching 7 bases. Source material: peripheral blood. This clonotype originated in a human donor with active COVID-19. The donor label of this sample is uncertain. CDR3 coding DNA: TGCGCCAGCAGCTCTACCGGGACAGCGAACACTGAAGCTTTCTTT. Translation: CASSSTGTANTEAFF.